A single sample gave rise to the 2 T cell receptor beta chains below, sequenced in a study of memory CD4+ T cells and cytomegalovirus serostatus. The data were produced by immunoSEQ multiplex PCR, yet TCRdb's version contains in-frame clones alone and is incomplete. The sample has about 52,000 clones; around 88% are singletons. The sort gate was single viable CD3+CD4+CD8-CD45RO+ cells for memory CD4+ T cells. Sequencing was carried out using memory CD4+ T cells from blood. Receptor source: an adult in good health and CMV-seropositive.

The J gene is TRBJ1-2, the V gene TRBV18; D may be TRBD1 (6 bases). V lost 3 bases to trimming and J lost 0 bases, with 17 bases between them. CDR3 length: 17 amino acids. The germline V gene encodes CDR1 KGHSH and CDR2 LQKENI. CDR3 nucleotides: TGTGCCAGCTCACCTCTTGGGACAACTAAAGCTAACTATGGCTACACCTTC. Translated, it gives CASSPLGTTKANYGYTF. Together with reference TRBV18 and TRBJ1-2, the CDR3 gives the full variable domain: NAGVMQNPRHLVRRRGQEARLRCSPMKGHSHVYWYRQLPEEGLKFMVYLQKENIIDESGMPKERFSAEFPKEGPSILRIQQVVRGDSAAYFCASSPLGTTKANYGYTFGSGTRLTVV.

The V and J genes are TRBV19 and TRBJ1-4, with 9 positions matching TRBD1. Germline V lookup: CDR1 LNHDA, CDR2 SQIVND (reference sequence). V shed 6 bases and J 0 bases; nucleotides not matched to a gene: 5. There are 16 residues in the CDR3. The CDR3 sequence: CASSFRTGATNEKLFF. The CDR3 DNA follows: TGTGCCAGTAGCTTTAGGACAGGGGCAACTAATGAAAAACTGTTTTTT.